This T cell receptor beta chain comes out of a study of shared T cell receptors in the human thymus. CDR1 is LNHDA, CDR2 SQIVND, per germline (reference sequence). Deletions cut 1 base from V and 0 bases from J, with 11 bases between. The CDR3 spans 16 residues. Only in-frame clones appear in the TCRdb table, and some are missing; sequencing was by immunoSEQ multiplex PCR. The sample carries 720,000 or so clones, 70% to 90% recorded once. The same specimen was also included in a second study, on human thymus T cells.

The receptor was isolated from a girl less than two years old with a congenital heart defect. The material sequenced was thymocytes. J is TRBJ2-3 and V is TRBV19; tentatively, D is TRBD1 (6 bases). CDR3 loop: CASSIGTGLSTDTQYF. The CDR3 DNA reads as TGTGCCAGTAGTATAGGTACAGGGTTGAGCACAGATACGCAGTATTTT.